This T cell receptor (beta chain) was sequenced in a study of early T cells in non-severe SARS-CoV-2 infection. With regard to this clonotype: No antigen is known for it.

Findings of the study overall: Anti-spike CD8 specificities were favored by VDJdb matching, whose results missed private and CD4 specificities.

CDR3 size: 16 residues. V lost 5 bases to trimming and J lost 2 bases; unmatched junction nucleotides: 12. Germline assignment: CDR1 MNHEY and CDR2 SMNVEV (reference sequence). Individually, cDNA molecules had unique molecular identifiers attached to them. TCRdb fed the 5' RACE reads into MiXCR, producing one record per CDR3 protein. The table lists about 80,000 distinct CDR3 sequences, roughly 12% of them singletons, with around 3.6% in the top ten. The sequencing input was whole blood. The sequence was collected from an adult who was a healthcare worker with PCR-confirmed SARS-CoV-2 infection or an uninfected control (not recorded which). The rearrangement joins TRBV27 to TRBJ2-7; 7 bases map to TRBD2. CDR3 DNA sequence: TGTGCCAGCAGTCCCTCCGGCGGCGGGAGAACCTACGAGCAGTACTTC. Protein: CASSPSGGGRTYEQYF.